These T cell receptor beta chains were read from a single sample in a study of beta chain features in type 1 diabetes. Libraries were prepared by immunoSEQ multiplex PCR; TCRdb keeps only in-frame clonotypes and omits some of them. The sample contains some 150,000 clones, about 13% of which appear only once. Sequencing was performed on central memory CD4+ T cells from blood. The receptor set was obtained from a man aged 18 to 30 with type 1 diabetes. The CDR3 runs from the conserved cysteine through the conserved F or W. A D gene is named only where the DNA matches it firmly. Some rows mark clone size as missing; the rest say once, few, many or name a class of expanded clone.

d_call: -; cdr3_length: 15; v_call: TRBV10-3; j_call: TRBJ2-6; clone_size: few; cdr3_nt: TGTGCCACGGCCCCCGACAGGACTGGGGCCAACGTCCTGACTTTC; cdr3_aa: CATAPDRTGANVLTF
d_call: TRBD1; cdr3_length: 16; v_call: TRBV29-1; j_call: TRBJ2-5; clone_size: -; cdr3_nt: TGCAGCGTCGCGGGACAGGGTGTAGGGGGCCAAGAGACCCAGTACTTC; cdr3_aa: CSVAGQGVGGQETQYF
d_call: TRBD1; cdr3_length: 19; v_call: TRBV11-2; j_call: TRBJ2-7; clone_size: -; cdr3_nt: TGTGCCAGCAGCTTAGATCGAAGGGCTCCGGGACAGGGGATGTACGAGCAGTACTTC; cdr3_aa: CASSLDRRAPGQGMYEQYF
d_call: -; cdr3_length: 16; v_call: TRBV5-1; j_call: TRBJ2-1; clone_size: few; cdr3_nt: TGCGCCAGCAGCTTGGCAGTGGGATACGTCTACAATGAGCAGTTCTTC; cdr3_aa: CASSLAVGYVYNEQFF
d_call: TRBD1; cdr3_length: 14; v_call: TRBV6-6; j_call: TRBJ1-1; clone_size: -; cdr3_nt: TGTGCCAGCAGCCCCTCAGACAGGGGTACTGAAGCTTTCTTT; cdr3_aa: CASSPSDRGTEAFF
d_call: -; cdr3_length: 14; v_call: TRBV6-1; j_call: TRBJ2-7; clone_size: -; cdr3_nt: TGTGCCAGCAGTGAAGTTTGGGTCCCCTACGAGCAGTACTTC; cdr3_aa: CASSEVWVPYEQYF
d_call: -; cdr3_length: 12; v_call: TRBV30; j_call: TRBJ1-1; clone_size: few; cdr3_nt: TGTGCCTGGACCCCCTTTGAACCTGAAGCTTTCTTT; cdr3_aa: CAWTPFEPEAFF
d_call: -; cdr3_length: 16; v_call: TRBV1; j_call: TRBJ2-3; clone_size: -; cdr3_nt: TGCACCAGCAGCCAACCCCCGGGACTAGTGCCAGATACGCAGTATTTT; cdr3_aa: CTSSQPPGLVPDTQYF
d_call: -; cdr3_length: 14; v_call: TRBV6-6; j_call: TRBJ2-5; clone_size: few; cdr3_nt: TGTGCCAGCAGGGCGGGACATTACCAAGAGACCCAGTACTTC; cdr3_aa: CASRAGHYQETQYF
d_call: -; cdr3_length: 14; v_call: TRBV6-5; j_call: TRBJ2-3; clone_size: -; cdr3_nt: TGTGCCAGCAGTTACGGCGGCGGTACAGATACGCAGTATTTT; cdr3_aa: CASSYGGGTDTQYF
d_call: -; cdr3_length: 10; v_call: TRBV7-9; j_call: TRBJ1-1; clone_size: few; cdr3_nt: TGTGCCAGCAACCCAGGGGAAGCTTTCTTT; cdr3_aa: CASNPGEAFF
d_call: -; cdr3_length: 14; v_call: TRBV5-1; j_call: TRBJ1-1; clone_size: -; cdr3_nt: TGCGCCAGCAGCTTAACAGGATCCCACACTGAAGCTTTCTTT; cdr3_aa: CASSLTGSHTEAFF
d_call: -; cdr3_length: 14; v_call: TRBV19; j_call: TRBJ1-1; clone_size: few; cdr3_nt: TGTGCCAGTAGTATTTCGTCGGCAAACACTGAAGCTTTCTTT; cdr3_aa: CASSISSANTEAFF
d_call: TRBD1; cdr3_length: 14; v_call: TRBV5-1; j_call: TRBJ2-2; clone_size: -; cdr3_nt: TGCGCCAGCAGCTGGGACAGAAACTACGGGGAGCTGTTTTTT; cdr3_aa: CASSWDRNYGELFF
d_call: -; cdr3_length: 14; v_call: TRBV5-1; j_call: TRBJ1-6; clone_size: few; cdr3_nt: TGCGCCAGCAGCTATGACAGTATTAATTCACCCCTCCACTTT; cdr3_aa: CASSYDSINSPLHF
d_call: -; cdr3_length: 14; v_call: TRBV9; j_call: TRBJ1-1; clone_size: -; cdr3_nt: TGTGCCAGCAGCGTAGATCAGGGGAGGACTGAAGCTTTCTTT; cdr3_aa: CASSVDQGRTEAFF
d_call: -; cdr3_length: 14; v_call: TRBV5-1; j_call: TRBJ1-2; clone_size: few; cdr3_nt: TGCGCCAGCACCCGCGGGACCGGAAACTATGGCTACACCTTC; cdr3_aa: CASTRGTGNYGYTF
d_call: -; cdr3_length: 14; v_call: TRBV7-9; j_call: TRBJ2-1; clone_size: few; cdr3_nt: TGTGCCAGCAGCTTAGCCACTTTATACAATGAGCAGTTCTTC; cdr3_aa: CASSLATLYNEQFF
d_call: -; cdr3_length: 12; v_call: TRBV28; j_call: TRBJ2-6; clone_size: few; cdr3_nt: TGTGCCTCCAACTCTGGGGCCAACGTCCTGACTTTC; cdr3_aa: CASNSGANVLTF
d_call: -; cdr3_length: 14; v_call: TRBV6-4; j_call: TRBJ1-2; clone_size: -; cdr3_nt: TGTGCCAGCAGTGACGTGGTAGCCTTCGGGGGCTACACCTTC; cdr3_aa: CASSDVVAFGGYTF
d_call: TRBD1; cdr3_length: 16; v_call: TRBV4-1; j_call: TRBJ1-4; clone_size: -; cdr3_nt: TGCGCCAGCAGCCAAGACGAGGGGGCTCGGGATGAAAAACTGTTTTTT; cdr3_aa: CASSQDEGARDEKLFF
d_call: -; cdr3_length: 12; v_call: TRBV5-4; j_call: TRBJ2-3; clone_size: few; cdr3_nt: TGTGCCAGCAGCTTGAGGGCAGATACGCAGTATTTT; cdr3_aa: CASSLRADTQYF
d_call: -; cdr3_length: 12; v_call: TRBV1; j_call: TRBJ1-1; clone_size: -; cdr3_nt: TGCACCAGCAGCCAAGTAGAAACTGAAGCTTTCTTT; cdr3_aa: CTSSQVETEAFF
d_call: -; cdr3_length: 13; v_call: TRBV30; j_call: TRBJ1-5; clone_size: -; cdr3_nt: TGTGCCTGGAGTGCCAGGGCCAATCAGCCCCAGCATTTT; cdr3_aa: CAWSARANQPQHF
d_call: TRBD1; cdr3_length: 15; v_call: TRBV6-5; j_call: TRBJ2-5; clone_size: few; cdr3_nt: TGTGCCAGCAGTTACTCGACAGGGATCGCAGAGACCCAGTACTTC; cdr3_aa: CASSYSTGIAETQYF
d_call: -; cdr3_length: 13; v_call: TRBV7-2; j_call: TRBJ1-2; clone_size: many; cdr3_nt: TGTGCCAGCAGCTACAGGGCCGACTATGGCTACACCTTC; cdr3_aa: CASSYRADYGYTF
d_call: -; cdr3_length: 14; v_call: TRBV28; j_call: TRBJ1-2; clone_size: -; cdr3_nt: TGTGCCAGCAGCCCCGGTGGGGGGGAACGTGGCTACACCTTC; cdr3_aa: CASSPGGGERGYTF
d_call: TRBD1; cdr3_length: 15; v_call: TRBV7-2; j_call: TRBJ1-1; clone_size: few; cdr3_nt: TGTGCCAGCAGCGTCCACAGGGGAGGGAACACTGAAGCTTTCTTT; cdr3_aa: CASSVHRGGNTEAFF
d_call: -; cdr3_length: 13; v_call: TRBV27; j_call: TRBJ2-2; clone_size: -; cdr3_nt: TGTGCCAGCAGTTTAAAGAACACCGGGGAGCTGTTTTTT; cdr3_aa: CASSLKNTGELFF
d_call: -; cdr3_length: 11; v_call: TRBV4-1; j_call: TRBJ1-1; clone_size: -; cdr3_nt: TGCGCCAGCAGTCGGACAGATGAAGCTTTCTTT; cdr3_aa: CASSRTDEAFF
d_call: -; cdr3_length: 13; v_call: TRBV7-2; j_call: TRBJ2-1; clone_size: few; cdr3_nt: TGTGCCAGCAGCCTATGGACAGACAATGAGCAGTTCTTC; cdr3_aa: CASSLWTDNEQFF
d_call: -; cdr3_length: 18; v_call: TRBV25-1; j_call: TRBJ2-5; clone_size: -; cdr3_nt: TGTGCCAGCAGTGAGGAGCGCGTGATAGCAGGTCGCCAAGAGACCCAGTACTTC; cdr3_aa: CASSEERVIAGRQETQYF
d_call: -; cdr3_length: 18; v_call: TRBV5-1; j_call: TRBJ2-6; clone_size: few; cdr3_nt: TGCGCCAGCAGCCCAATCCCTACGACAGAACCCGGGGCCAACGTCCTGACTTTC; cdr3_aa: CASSPIPTTEPGANVLTF
d_call: -; cdr3_length: 14; v_call: TRBV19; j_call: TRBJ2-1; clone_size: few; cdr3_nt: TGTGCCAGTAGTACCGAGGGCCGACCTGGGGAGCAGTTCTTC; cdr3_aa: CASSTEGRPGEQFF
d_call: -; cdr3_length: 16; v_call: TRBV29-1; j_call: TRBJ1-1; clone_size: few; cdr3_nt: TGCAGCGTTGAAGATTGGCGGGGGGGAACCAACACTGAAGCTTTCTTT; cdr3_aa: CSVEDWRGGTNTEAFF
d_call: -; cdr3_length: 12; v_call: TRBV7-8; j_call: TRBJ1-3; clone_size: few; cdr3_nt: TGTGCCAGCAGCTTTAGCGGAAACACCATATATTTT; cdr3_aa: CASSFSGNTIYF
d_call: TRBD1; cdr3_length: 16; v_call: TRBV10-3; j_call: TRBJ2-2; clone_size: many; cdr3_nt: TGTGCCATCAGTGGCCGGGACAGGGGAATCACCGGGGAGCTGTTTTTT; cdr3_aa: CAISGRDRGITGELFF
d_call: -; cdr3_length: 12; v_call: TRBV27; j_call: TRBJ1-6; clone_size: -; cdr3_nt: TGTGCCAGCAGTTCGAATGGTTCACCCCTCCACTTT; cdr3_aa: CASSSNGSPLHF
d_call: TRBD2; cdr3_length: 17; v_call: TRBV9; j_call: TRBJ2-3; clone_size: -; cdr3_nt: TGTGCCAGCAGCGTAGCTACGAGCGGGGGGAGCACAGATACGCAGTATTTT; cdr3_aa: CASSVATSGGSTDTQYF
d_call: -; cdr3_length: 13; v_call: TRBV18; j_call: TRBJ2-7; clone_size: few; cdr3_nt: TGTGCCAGCTCACCACAGGGTCTGGGCGAGCAGTACTTC; cdr3_aa: CASSPQGLGEQYF
d_call: -; cdr3_length: 17; v_call: TRBV6-1; j_call: TRBJ2-2; clone_size: -; cdr3_nt: TGTGCCAGCAGTGAAGAGTTTAGGATGCAGGGCACCGGGGAGCTGTTTTTT; cdr3_aa: CASSEEFRMQGTGELFF
d_call: -; cdr3_length: 15; v_call: TRBV9; j_call: TRBJ2-3; clone_size: many; cdr3_nt: TGTGCCAGCAGCGTAGATGGCCACCCCTCGGATACGCAGTATTTT; cdr3_aa: CASSVDGHPSDTQYF
d_call: -; cdr3_length: 14; v_call: TRBV6-5; j_call: TRBJ2-7; clone_size: few; cdr3_nt: TGTGCCAGCAGTTACAACCGGGGGAGCTACGAGCAGTACTTC; cdr3_aa: CASSYNRGSYEQYF
d_call: TRBD1; cdr3_length: 16; v_call: TRBV9; j_call: TRBJ2-1; clone_size: many; cdr3_nt: TGTGCCAGCAGCCTTCTACCCGGACAGGGCAACAATGAGCAGTTCTTC; cdr3_aa: CASSLLPGQGNNEQFF
d_call: -; cdr3_length: 13; v_call: TRBV29-1; j_call: TRBJ1-3; clone_size: -; cdr3_nt: TGCAGCGTTGGACAGGTCTCTGGAAACACCATATATTTT; cdr3_aa: CSVGQVSGNTIYF
d_call: -; cdr3_length: 16; v_call: TRBV28; j_call: TRBJ1-2; clone_size: -; cdr3_nt: TGTGCCAGCAGCACCGGCCCCCTTAGGGGGGACTATGGCTACACCTTC; cdr3_aa: CASSTGPLRGDYGYTF
d_call: TRBD1; cdr3_length: 16; v_call: TRBV30; j_call: TRBJ2-3; clone_size: -; cdr3_nt: TGTGCCTGGAGTCCCCAGAAGGGGGCTGGGACAGATACGCAGTATTTT; cdr3_aa: CAWSPQKGAGTDTQYF